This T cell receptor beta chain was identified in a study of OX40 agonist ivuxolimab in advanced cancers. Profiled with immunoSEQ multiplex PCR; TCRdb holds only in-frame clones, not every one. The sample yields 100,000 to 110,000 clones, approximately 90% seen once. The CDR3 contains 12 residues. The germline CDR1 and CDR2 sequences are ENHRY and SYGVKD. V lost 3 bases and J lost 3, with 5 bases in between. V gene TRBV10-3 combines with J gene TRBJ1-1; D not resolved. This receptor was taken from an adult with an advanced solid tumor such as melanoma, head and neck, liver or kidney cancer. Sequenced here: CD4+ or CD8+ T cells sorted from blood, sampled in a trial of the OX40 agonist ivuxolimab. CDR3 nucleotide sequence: TGTGCCATCAGTGACCGGGACACTGAAGCTTTCTTT. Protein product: CAISDRDTEAFF.